These 8 T cell receptor beta chains were all obtained from the same sample, sequenced in a study of blood T cell repertoires in COVID-19. Using immunoSEQ multiplex PCR, the repertoire was profiled, and TCRdb retains in-frame clones only, with some absent. This table has about 270,000 clones, 86% appearing once. Sequencing was done on a sample of peripheral blood. All receptors derive from a man aged 35 to 55 with active or convalescent COVID-19.

The rearrangement links TRBV25-1 to TRBJ1-5; 8 positions agree with TRBD1. In germline, CDR1 is MGHDK, CDR2 SYGVNS. V was pared by 8 bases and J by 9 bases, with 6 bases of the junction left unmatched. The CDR3 is 12 residues long. CDR3 coding DNA: TGTGCCAGCTCCCCAGGGACAGGGCCCCAGCATTTT. Its translation is CASSPGTGPQHF.

The CDR3 sequence: CASSFAIGELFF. The DNA for the CDR3 is TGTGCCAGCAGCTTCGCGATCGGGGAGCTGTTTTTT. The chain recombines TRBV5-5 with TRBJ2-2; D unclear. This CDR3 contains 12 residues. Trimming pared 2 bases from V and 7 bases from J, leaving 6 bases between. The germline V gene has CDR1 SGHKS and CDR2 YYEKEE (reference sequence).

This clone has only a few counts. The chain uses TRBV27 and TRBJ2-6; 12 positions agree with TRBD1. The CDR3 runs to 17 residues. The germline gives CDR1 MNHEY, CDR2 SMNVEV (reference sequence). The V gene end was trimmed by 5 bases and the J gene end by 4 bases; junction bases not matched to a gene: 6. This CDR3 reads CASSPGQGALGANVLTF. The CDR3 DNA reads TGTGCCAGCAGTCCGGGACAGGGGGCGCTCGGGGCCAACGTCCTGACTTTC.

Of note for this clone: The same CDR3 also results from other DNA sequences found in this sample. The chain employs TRBV12-3 or TRBV12-4 and TRBJ1-5, with 10 bases lining up with TRBD1. The CDR3 runs 13 residues. With V trimmed by 6 bases and J by 7 bases, 3 bases remained unmatched. CDR3 in DNA: TGTGCCAGCAGGGGGACAGGGGACCAGCCCCAGCATTTT. Its protein is CASRGTGDQPQHF.

V usage is TRBV10-3 and J usage is TRBJ1-4; D gene unclear. Germline V gene sequence: CDR1 ENHRY, CDR2 SYGVKD. Trimming left V 11 bases short and J 6 bases short, with 13 bases between. The CDR3 totals 12 residues. The CDR3 nucleotides are TGTGCCGTAGGCGGGTCGGATGAAAAACTGTTTTTT. Protein sequence: CAVGGSDEKLFF.

This chain uses TRBV2 with TRBJ1-5, with D possibly TRBD1 on 5 matching bases. The V gene's germline CDR1 is SNHLY and CDR2 FYNNEI. Trimming shortened V by 0 bases and J by 2 bases, and 8 bases separated the two germline ends. CDR3 length: 15 amino acids. CDR3 sequence reads: CASSEAGRGNQPQHF. CDR3 DNA: TGTGCCAGCAGTGAAGCTGGCAGGGGCAATCAGCCCCAGCATTTT.

The V gene is TRBV5-4, the J gene TRBJ2-7, with D possibly matching TRBD2 (6 bases). V was pared by 4 bases and J by 6 bases, with 17 bases between. Germline V gene sequence: CDR1 SGHNT, CDR2 YYREEE (reference sequence). The CDR3 totals 14 residues. CDR3 amino acids: CASSTPSGGREQYF. The CDR3 DNA is TGTGCCAGCAGCACCCCATCCGGGGGTCGCGAGCAGTACTTC.

CDR3 in amino acids: CSVPGTPQTGDTQYF. The DNA of the CDR3 is TGCAGCGTTCCTGGGACTCCCCAAACGGGAGATACGCAGTATTTT. This sequence joins TRBV29-1 and TRBJ2-3, with D maybe TRBD2 (6 bases). Germline V CDR1 and CDR2: SQVTM, ANQGSEA. The CDR3 covers 15 residues. Deletions cut 5 bases from V and 5 bases from J, with 20 bases between.